This record concerns one T cell receptor (beta chain) sequence. V lost 1 base, J lost 1 base, and 11 bases lay in between. The length of the CDR3 is 15 residues. Germline V gene sequence: CDR1 SGHKS, CDR2 YYEKEE (reference sequence). This record comes from a study of blood T cell repertoires in COVID-19. This table comes from immunoSEQ multiplex PCR, and its TCRdb copy is limited to in-frame clones, with some not included. The sample lists tens of thousands of clones, just over 85% seen once, with roughly 3.2% in the top ten. Sequenced input: peripheral blood. The chain links TRBV5-5 to TRBJ1-1; D is ambiguous. The TCR originated in a man aged 50-60 years with active COVID-19. The CDR3 DNA reads TGTGCCAGCAGCTTGTCTACGGGATCGAACACTGAAGCTTTCTTT. Protein product: CASSLSTGSNTEAFF.